This passage covers 21 T cell receptor beta chains from one sample sequenced in a study of T cell responses to AZD1222 COVID-19 vaccine. Method: immunoSEQ multiplex PCR; TCRdb's copy keeps in-frame clones and lacks some. The repertoire holds 150,000 to 200,000 clones, with approximately 93% as singletons. This specimen consisted of peripheral blood, obtained on day 0 of AZD1222 vaccination. These receptors originate from an adult in good health.

This clone was counted a single time. This chain uses TRBV19 with TRBJ2-3; D uncertain. The CDR3 covers 13 residues. V lost 3 bases and J 8 bases, leaving 12 bases between the germline ends. Germline V CDR1 and CDR2: LNHDA, SQIVND (reference sequence). The CDR3 sequence is CASSIGPLPTQYF. The CDR3 bases are TGTGCCAGTAGTATCGGACCTCTTCCTACGCAGTATTTT.

The genes are TRBV29-1 and TRBJ2-7; 7 nucleotides agree with TRBD2. There are 13 residues in the CDR3. The germline CDR1 and CDR2 sequences are SQVTM and ANQGSEA. V dropped 6 bases and J dropped 3; count of bases not matched to a gene: 8. This CDR3 is CSVVGGDFYEQYF. DNA for the CDR3: TGCAGCGTCGTGGGGGGGGATTTCTACGAGCAGTACTTC.

The rearrangement uses TRBV27 and TRBJ2-7; 13 nucleotides agree with TRBD2. The CDR3 loop spans 15 amino acids. V dropped 2 bases and J dropped 4; count of bases not matched to a gene: 2. Germline V gives CDR1 MNHEY, CDR2 SMNVEV (reference sequence). The CDR3 loop reads CASSLKTSGGYEQYF. The CDR3 DNA reads TGTGCCAGCAGTTTAAAGACTAGCGGGGGGTACGAGCAGTACTTC.

This clone was recorded only once. This chain uses TRBV9 with TRBJ1-2; D not certain. The V end lost 0 bases, the J end lost 12 bases, and 9 bases lay between the germline ends. CDR3 length: 11 residues. The germline gives CDR1 SGDLS, CDR2 YYNGEE. CDR3 region: CASSVGEIHTF. The CDR3 region has the DNA TGTGCCAGCAGCGTAGGGGAGATCCACACCTTC.

This chain links TRBV18 with TRBJ2-5, with a weak D call TRBD2 (6 bases). The germline V gene has CDR1 KGHSH and CDR2 LQKENI. CDR3 length equals 13 residues. Trimming took off 1 base at V and 7 bases at J, with 10 bases between the two ends. In DNA form, the CDR3 reads TGTGCCAGCTCACCACTGCGGGAAGGGACCCAGTACTTC. Translation gives CASSPLREGTQYF.

The CDR3 sequence: CASSSADSENTEAFF. DNA for the CDR3: TGTGCCAGCAGCTCAGCTGACTCCGAGAACACTGAAGCTTTCTTT. V usage is TRBV7-8 and J usage is TRBJ1-1; no clear D. The V gene's germline CDR1 is SGHVS and CDR2 FQNEAQ. Between the trimmed V and J ends, which lost 4 bases and 1 base, there was a span of 13 bases. The CDR3 runs 15 residues. Full variable domain (outside the CDR3, taken from reference TRBV7-8 and TRBJ1-1): GAGVSQSPRYKVAKRGQDVALRCDPISGHVSLFWYQQALGQGPEFLTYFQNEAQLDKSGLPSDRFFAERPEGSVSTLKIQRTQQEDSAVYLCASSSADSENTEAFFGQGTRLTVV.

The rearrangement links TRBV30 to TRBJ1-2; D is uncertain. The CDR3 is 11 residues long. CDR1 is GTSNPN, CDR2 SVGIG, per germline (reference sequence). V was clipped by 3 bases and J by 0 bases, with 2 bases between them. CDR3 nucleotides: TGTGCCTGGAGCACTAACTATGGCTACACCTTC. Translation gives CAWSTNYGYTF.

This chain links TRBV10-3 with TRBJ2-7; 9 bases are a match to TRBD1. V lost 10 bases to trimming and J lost 5 bases; unmatched junction nucleotides: 15. Germline V lookup: CDR1 ENHRY, CDR2 SYGVKD. This CDR3 region has 15 residues. The CDR3 nucleotides read TGTGCCACGAATTCGCAGGACAGGGGAATCCACGAGCAGTACTTC. This translates into CATNSQDRGIHEQYF.

The chain links TRBV5-5 to TRBJ2-1, with 8 bases identical to TRBD2. Trimming cost V 4 bases and J 8 bases; bases outside gene matches: 5. Germline assignment: CDR1 SGHKS and CDR2 YYEKEE (reference sequence). The CDR3 has 13 amino acids. The CDR3 spells CASSVGLADEQFF. CDR3 nucleotides: TGTGCCAGCAGCGTCGGACTAGCAGATGAGCAGTTCTTC.

V and J are TRBV29-1 and TRBJ2-1; a possible D gene is TRBD2 (6 bases). The CDR3 runs to 15 residues. Germline V lookup: CDR1 SQVTM, CDR2 ANQGSEA. V lost 7 bases, J lost 0 bases, and 16 bases lay in between. The CDR3 DNA reads as TGCAGCGCCATGACCCCGGAGGGCTCCTACAATGAGCAGTTCTTC. Protein: CSAMTPEGSYNEQFF.

This chain's CDR3 is CASSPQTGTANEKLFF. CDR3 sequence (DNA): TGTGCCAGCTCACCCCAAACGGGGACGGCTAATGAAAAACTGTTTTTT. The gene calls are TRBV18 and TRBJ1-4; possible D gene TRBD1, 5 bases. Deletions cut 3 bases from V and 3 bases from J, with 14 bases between. CDR3 length equals 16 residues. CDR1 and CDR2 (germline): KGHSH, LQKENI.

The rearrangement joins TRBV30 to TRBJ1-4; D is uncertain. The CDR3 totals 16 residues. Looked up from germline, CDR1 is GTSNPN and CDR2 is SVGIG (reference sequence). Trimming removed 0 bases from V and 0 bases from J, with 11 bases in between. The CDR3 spells CAWSVDVSATNEKLFF. CDR3 DNA: TGTGCCTGGAGTGTAGATGTGTCTGCAACTAATGAAAAACTGTTTTTT.

The chain employs TRBV30 and TRBJ2-7; D ambiguous. Germline V CDR1 and CDR2: GTSNPN, SVGIG (reference sequence). The CDR3 extends over 11 amino acids. V was clipped by 2 bases and J by 3 bases, with 5 bases between them. CDR3 in DNA: TGTGCCTGGAGTAGAAGCTACGAGCAGTACTTC. Protein sequence: CAWSRSYEQYF.

J is TRBJ2-7 and V is TRBV11-2, with D perhaps matching TRBD2 (5 bases). Trimming left V 4 bases short and J 2 bases short, with 15 bases between. The CDR3 is 15 residues long. Germline CDR1 SGHAT, CDR2 FQNNGV. CDR3 sequence: CASSSVLGRAYEQYF. CDR3 bases: TGTGCCAGCAGCTCCGTACTAGGGCGGGCCTACGAGCAGTACTTC.

The V and J genes are TRBV7-6 and TRBJ1-1; no firm D call. The V gene's germline CDR1 is SGHVS and CDR2 FNYEAQ. Trimming cost V 2 bases and J 5 bases, with 21 bases left between them. CDR3 length equals 17 residues. Here the CDR3 reads CASSLIGWNPGGTEAFF. The CDR3 nucleotides are TGTGCCAGCAGCTTAATAGGGTGGAACCCAGGAGGGACTGAAGCTTTCTTT.

The gene calls are TRBV7-9 and TRBJ1-2, with D possibly matching TRBD1 (5 bases). The germline V and J ends were trimmed by 6 bases and 4 bases, with 12 bases remaining between them. Looked up from germline, CDR1 is SEHNR and CDR2 is FQNEAQ (reference sequence). CDR3 length: 13 residues. CDR3 DNA sequence: TGTGCCAGCAGTTCTGGGGGATCCTATGGCTACACCTTC. It encodes CASSSGGSYGYTF.

The chain joins TRBV19 to TRBJ1-1; D is perhaps TRBD1 (6 bases). V shed 10 bases and J shed 5 bases, with 17 bases lying between them. CDR3 length: 13 amino acids. Germline-derived CDR1 and CDR2 are LNHDA and SQIVND (reference sequence). The CDR3 region has the DNA TGTGCCACCTCAAGGGGGGGGGAAACTGAAGCTTTCTTT. Translating it yields CATSRGGETEAFF.

V gene TRBV27 combines with J gene TRBJ2-7; D is unresolved. The V gene's germline CDR1 is MNHEY and CDR2 SMNVEV (reference sequence). Trimming shortened V by 3 bases and J by 3 bases, and 9 bases separated the two germline ends. The CDR3 totals 13 residues. The CDR3 DNA reads as TGTGCCAGCAGTTTCGGGCAGCACTACGAGCAGTACTTC. As protein: CASSFGQHYEQYF.

The V and J genes are TRBV5-1 and TRBJ2-7; either TRBD1 or TRBD2 may supply D (5 bases each). The CDR3 extends over 13 amino acids. Deletions cut 0 bases from V and 6 bases from J, with 10 bases between. The germline gives CDR1 SGHRS, CDR2 YFSETQ. CDR3 DNA sequence: TGCGCCAGCAGCTTGGGGTGGGACGGCGAGCAGTACTTC. This sequence encodes CASSLGWDGEQYF.

The CDR3 loop is CASSVGTSGRATDTQYF. In DNA, the CDR3 is TGTGCCAGCAGCGTAGGGACTAGCGGGAGGGCCACAGATACGCAGTATTTT. V usage is TRBV9 and J usage is TRBJ2-3, with 15 bases fitting TRBD2. J gave up 2 bases and V 0 bases, and 1 base lay outside the gene matches. CDR3 length: 17 amino acids. Germline values: CDR1 SGDLS, CDR2 YYNGEE. The variable domain in full, with the rest retrieved from reference TRBV9 and TRBJ2-3, is DSGVTQTPKHLITATGQRVTLRCSPRSGDLSVYWYQQSLDQGLQFLIQYYNGEERAKGNILERFSAQQFPDLHSELNLSSLELGDSALYFCASSVGTSGRATDTQYFGPGTRLTVL.

This sequence joins TRBV21-1 and TRBJ2-7; TRBD2 is the table's D call and was not checked against the DNA. TRBV21-1 is noted as a pseudogene. The CDR3 extends over 14 amino acids. CDR3 loop: CASSKSPLRYEQYF. CDR3 DNA: TGTGCCAGCAGCAAAAGCCCTCTGAGGTACGAGCAGTACTTC.